This TCR beta chain is from a study of regulatory T cells in long-lasting Graves disease (dated by TCRdb to 2020 to 2022). Background on the whole study: In the newly diagnosed Graves' disease group, patients had been taking antithyroid drugs for less than 3 months. The study was registered as a clinical trial and conducted in China. A total of roughly 33 samples underwent TCR sequencing: about 13 from persistent and roughly 20 from newly diagnosed Graves' disease patients. This study used TCR sequencing and RNA sequencing of peripheral blood to compare persistent Graves' disease patients against newly diagnosed Graves' disease patients. The paper as a whole reports these results and caveats: Because the primary lesion, thyroid tissue, could not be accessed, the study looked at peripheral blood alone. Sequencing and analysis were restricted to the TCR beta chain. Patients with persistent disease shared more public clonotypes (over 2,500) than newly diagnosed patients did (around 930). Preferential use of TRBV28, TRBJ1-2 and TRBJ2-5 was observed in persistent disease, whereas TRBV20-1 and TRBJ2-1 were favored in newly diagnosed disease. Compared with newly diagnosed patients, patients with persistent Graves' disease had lower TCR Shannon entropy and fewer highly expanded clones, which suggests clonal expansion. The authors acknowledged the small sample size as a limitation that may reduce accuracy.

From a lookup of the germline V gene, CDR1 and CDR2 are KGHSH and LQKENI. The CDR3 has 15 amino acids, counting the end cysteine and phenylalanine. Just the 45-base CDR3 DNA is kept, in frame starting at base 1. At the junction V is shortened by 2 bases and J by 2 bases, with 12 bases in between. This clonotype was seen a handful of times. Its specific antigen is unknown. This clone may be a read error of a much larger clone one base away. In the paper's terms, the time point label means: newly diagnosed GD, antithyroid drugs for less than 3 months. For both TCR sequencing and RNA sequencing, RNA was extracted from PBMCs in TRIzol. Graves' disease was diagnosed according to American Thyroid Association guidelines. Recruitment of patients was carried out at an endocrinology department in Xi'an, China. From each patient, around 9 milliliters of peripheral blood was collected into an EDTA anticoagulant tube. Ficoll Paque Plus density gradient separation was used to isolate PBMCs, and no further T cell sorting was done. An Agilent 2100 Bioanalyzer and agarose gel were used to check RNA quality, while a NanoDrop 2000 measured RNA concentration.

Receptors were amplified or captured by multiplex PCR. The data were produced on an Illumina HiSeq 4000. To build TCR beta libraries, CDR3 regions were amplified by Arm-PCR using iRepertoire HTBI primers. Before sequencing, the PCR products underwent gel purification. The original pipeline was this. Across samples, 60 to 75 TRBV and 14 TRBJ segments were identified and used for gene usage analysis of CDR3 amino acid clonotypes. COPE and FqMerger were used to merge filtered high-quality paired reads into contigs. BLAST was used to align contigs to IMGT TRBV, TRBD and TRBJ reference genes, and CDR3 was defined according to IMGT. Clonotypes above 0.1% frequency were classified as highly expanded clones. Repertoire diversity was measured by Shannon entropy, and V-J evenness by the Gini coefficient. A clonotype was considered public if more than one individual shared it. TCRdb redid the processing of the public reads, applying fastp at Q25 and MiXCR, and retained in-frame beta chains. Entries are consolidated by CDR3 protein sequence, retaining the most common genes and DNA. These V and J calls derive from TCRdb rather than the authors' analysis. The sample yields about 530,000 distinct CDR3 sequences; about 16% were counted once. Clones ranked in the top ten supply around a quarter of the sample.

The same sample was also used in a study of T cells in Graves' hyperthyroidism and ophthalmopathy. Looking at the second paper: A patient counted as having stable Graves' hyperthyroidism if no progression to ophthalmopathy occurred over 18 months of follow-up. Hyperthyroidism patients were newly diagnosed, with disease duration under 2 months, and aged 18 to 65 years. Any patient with an uncontrolled infection, another autoimmune disease, pregnancy or lactation was excluded. Diagnoses were established on the basis of clinical symptoms, serum thyroxine and TRAb, thyroid ultrasound, and orbital computed tomography. The first round of RT-PCR for the TCR CDR3 was performed with the HTBI primer set and the Qiagen OneStep RT-PCR kit. Most expanded thyroid clonotypes (frequency above 0.001) were also detected in blood, a finding suggesting that blood repertoires may reflect thyroid immune responses. A 13 V-J signature model separated ophthalmopathy from stable hyperthyroidism, with 87.88% sensitivity and roughly 84% specificity in cross-validation and 80%/75% in testing. During validation, the model predicted progression to ophthalmopathy a median of roughly six months ahead of onset, with around 70% sensitivity and about 75% specificity. A discovery cohort of about a hundred patients, approximately 45 with Graves' ophthalmopathy and 55 to 60 with stable Graves' hyperthyroidism, was used to find distinguishing TCR V-J signatures. Prospective prediction of ophthalmopathy was tested in an independent validation cohort of 18 to 20 hyperthyroidism patients and 15 to 17 patients who later progressed to ophthalmopathy. The approximately 90 discovery patients were randomly split 7:3 into training and test sets. The study also compared thyroid tissue and blood T-cell repertoires from about six Graves' hyperthyroidism patients. Once sampling was done, hyperthyroidism patients were given methimazole at a starting dose of 30 mg daily, whereas ophthalmopathy patients were given high-dose intravenous methylprednisolone. Libraries were constructed in a second round of multiplex PCR, after which size selection and purification were performed. Paired-end sequencing of the libraries was performed with 100 bp reads on an Illumina HiSeq2000. Raw data were processed with SOAPnuke, discarding reads with adapters, uncalled bases, mean Phred below 15, or no exact constant-primer or identifier match. High-quality paired reads were merged using COPE v1.2.5, and each unique nucleotide sequence was defined as a clonotype. MiTCR v1.1 was used to align clonotypes to the IMGT TRBV, TRBD and TRBJ reference segments. The analysis was restricted to V-J combinations with a frequency above 0.0001, which together covered about 99% of the repertoires. A TCS score was defined as the ratio of F50 (clonal expansion) to E x V (chaos), with BLOSUM62-based TCRdist applied between CDR3 peptides within each V-J. Welch's t-statistics and random forest reduced 500 to 650 V-J features to roughly 13, which were used in a naive Bayes classifier (R e1071). Sample size was not statistically predetermined, and investigators were not blinded to group allocation. The paper describes TCR Vbeta CDR3 sequencing of about 140 peripheral blood samples, made up of around 41 ophthalmopathy patients, 70 to 80 hyperthyroidism patients and 17 progressor patients.

The material sequenced was peripheral blood mononuclear cells (PBMCs), taken at new diagnosis, from a patient treated with antithyroid drugs. This receptor was identified in a woman aged 35-60 years with Graves disease. Donor details come from another sample of the same person, matched by shared clones. Rearrangement joined TRBV18 to TRBJ1-1; D gene: possibly TRBD1, on 5 matching bases. The sequenced DNA is TGTGCCAGCTCACCAGAGGGGCCCTCAAACACTGAAGCTTTCTTT. Its translation reads: CASSPEGPSNTEAFF.